Each of the 29 T cell receptor beta chains below was sequenced from the same sample in a study of post-analysis software for immune sequencing data. Overall study results and limits: About five TRBV segments, including TRBV5-6, TRBV5-1 and TRBV20-1, were more frequent in patients than controls.

Libraries were made from TCR beta cDNA, and they carried unique molecular identifiers. TCRdb fed the PCR reads into MiXCR, producing one record per CDR3 protein. The sample lists 600,000 to 750,000 distinct CDR3 sequences, approximately 60% occurring once. No antigen has been assigned to these receptors. Material: blood. The receptors were gathered from a girl aged 2 to 9 with multiple sclerosis.

V is TRBV20-1 and J is TRBJ2-1, with 9 bases fitting TRBD2. This CDR3 has 15 residues. V trimming: 1 base; J trimming: 13 bases; junction bases outside the gene matches: 14. Germline CDR1 DFQATT, CDR2 SNEGSKA (reference sequence). The CDR3 coding sequence is TGCAGTGCTAGAGTTGCGGGAGGGCCGGGCGAGACCCAGTTCTTC. This translates into CSARVAGGPGETQFF.

The rearrangement links TRBV10-3 to TRBJ2-1; tentatively, D is TRBD1 or TRBD2 (5 bases each). The CDR3 is 12 residues long. Germline V gives CDR1 ENHRY, CDR2 SYGVKD. The V gene lost 3 bases and the J gene lost 9 bases, with 9 bases spanning the gap. The CDR3 loop reads CAISDSGTEQFF. In DNA form, the CDR3 reads TGTGCCATCAGTGACTCAGGGACTGAGCAGTTCTTC.

The sample holds a few counts of this clonotype. The chain is built from TRBV18 and TRBJ1-5; D ambiguous. This CDR3 has 12 amino acids. V was shortened by 3 bases and J by 5 bases, with 5 bases between the two germline ends. CDR1 and CDR2 (germline): KGHSH, LQKENI. CDR3 nucleotides: TGTGCCAGCTCACCCGACGATCAGCCCCAGCATTTT. Protein product: CASSPDDQPQHF.

The V and J genes are TRBV11-2 and TRBJ2-3; maybe TRBD2 (5 bases). Germline V gene lookup returns CDR1 SGHAT and CDR2 FQNNGV. The CDR3 loop spans 13 amino acids. V dropped 3 bases and J dropped 6 bases, with 10 bases sitting between them. The CDR3, as DNA: TGTGCCAGCAGCTTTAAGGGAGTTGATACGCAGTATTTT. It yields the protein CASSFKGVDTQYF.

The J gene is TRBJ1-2, the V gene TRBV2; D is perhaps TRBD1 (5 bases). The length of the CDR3 is 11 residues. The V end was cut by 7 bases, the J end by 8 bases, with 11 bases between. Germline assignment: CDR1 SNHLY and CDR2 FYNNEI. CDR3 bases: TGTGCCAGCACCCCTTGGGGGGGCTACACCTTC. It translates to CASTPWGGYTF. Filled out from reference TRBV2 and TRBJ1-2, the complete variable domain reads EPEVTQTPSHQVTQMGQEVILRCVPISNHLYFYWYRQILGQKVEFLVSFYNNEISEKSEIFDDQFSVERPDGSNFTLKIRSTKLEDSAMYFCASTPWGGYTFGSGTRLTVV.

The chain employs TRBV5-1 and TRBJ2-7; D might be TRBD1 or TRBD2, each matching 5 bases. The CDR3 consists of 15 residues. CDR1 and CDR2 from the germline V gene are SGHRS and YFSETQ. Trimming removed 2 bases at V and 3 bases at J, with 15 bases between. CDR3 nucleotides: TGCGCCAGCAGCTTAACGGGACCACCACTCTACGAGCAGTACTTC. It translates to CASSLTGPPLYEQYF. Combining the CDR3 with reference TRBV5-1 and TRBJ2-7 gives the whole variable domain KAGVTQTPRYLIKTRGQQVTLSCSPISGHRSVSWYQQTPGQGLQFLFEYFSETQRNKGNFPGRFSGRQFSNSRSEMNVSTLELGDSALYLCASSLTGPPLYEQYFGPGTRLTVT.

The chain uses TRBV25-1 and TRBJ2-5; 10 nucleotides line up with TRBD1. The closer fit of TRBJ2-7 to the DNA end suggests the J call may be wrong. Germline CDR1 and CDR2: MGHDK and SYGVNS. The CDR3 has 15 residues. As DNA, the CDR3 is TGTGCCAGCAGTGGGGGACAGGGGTTTTCCTACGAGCAGTACTTC. Amino acids: CASSGGQGFSYEQYF.

This clonotype has just a few counts. This rearrangement joins TRBV12-3 or TRBV12-4 to TRBJ1-2; D remains unclear. The CDR3 totals 13 residues. V was shortened by 2 bases and J by 7 bases, with 11 bases between the two germline ends. Here the CDR3 reads CASSLTRGSGYTF. The DNA of the CDR3 is TGTGCCAGCAGTTTAACCCGGGGTTCTGGCTACACCTTC.

In its sample, this clonotype was seen a few times. The rearrangement uses TRBV29-1 and TRBJ2-3; D unresolved. With 7 bases removed from V and 6 bases from J, the gap between germline ends came to 14 bases. CDR3 length: 12 amino acids. Germline loops: CDR1 SQVTM, CDR2 ANQGSEA. The DNA for the CDR3 is TGCAGCGCGCCGCAAGGGAAGGATACGCAGTATTTT. It codes for CSAPQGKDTQYF.

This clonotype was seen only a few times. The chain uses TRBV24-1 and TRBJ1-2, with D hard to call. The CDR3 covers 13 residues. With 9 bases removed from V and 8 bases from J, the gap between germline ends came to 18 bases. Per the germline V gene, CDR1 is KGHDR and CDR2 is SFDVKD. Here the CDR3 DNA reads TGTGCCACCCGGGAGGCAGGAAGTGTCGGCTACACCTTC. Translation: CATREAGSVGYTF.

The sample holds a few counts of this clonotype. The chain is built from TRBV7-9 and TRBJ2-1; 9 bases are a match to TRBD2. The CDR3 has 14 amino acids. CDR1 and CDR2 (germline): SEHNR, FQNEAQ (reference sequence). The V and J ends lost 3 bases and 10 bases, in that order; junction bases with no gene match: 7. The CDR3 loop reads CASSFLAGRDEQFF. The CDR3 DNA is TGTGCCAGCAGCTTCCTAGCGGGACGGGACGAGCAGTTCTTC.

The chain uses TRBV6-2 or TRBV6-3 and TRBJ1-5; D is possibly TRBD1 (5 bases). The CDR3 has 12 amino acids. Between the trimmed V and J ends, which lost 6 bases and 7 bases, there was a span of 10 bases. The germline CDR1 and CDR2 sequences are MNHEY and SVGEGT. The CDR3: CASRAGRQPQHF. The DNA for the CDR3 is TGTGCCAGCAGGGCGGGGCGCCAGCCCCAGCATTTT.

This clonotype was observed a few times. V is TRBV10-3 and J is TRBJ2-1; tentatively, D is TRBD2 (6 bases). The germline gives CDR1 ENHRY, CDR2 SYGVKD. The ends were cut back, 8 bases at V and 6 bases at J, with 17 bases in the middle. The CDR3 covers 14 residues. In nucleotides, the CDR3 is TGTGCCATCGGACGGGGCGCGGGGTTCAATGAGCAGTTCTTC. Amino acids: CAIGRGAGFNEQFF.

This clonotype showed up just a few times. The V call is TRBV29-1, the J call TRBJ2-3; possible D gene TRBD2, 6 bases. CDR1 is SQVTM, CDR2 ANQGSEA, per germline. There are 12 residues in the CDR3. Trimming cost V 7 bases and J 6 bases, with 14 bases left between them. CDR3: CSAASVPDTQYF. The CDR3 DNA reads as TGCAGCGCTGCTAGCGTTCCCGATACGCAGTATTTT.

This clonotype occurred a few times. The V gene is TRBV15, the J gene TRBJ2-6; D could derive from TRBD1 or TRBD2 (6 bases each). Looked up from germline, CDR1 is LNHNV and CDR2 is YYDKDF (reference sequence). V was clipped by 0 bases and J by 0 bases, with 12 bases between them. The CDR3 totals 18 residues. The DNA of the CDR3 is TGTGCCACCAGCAGAGATCCAGGGGACTTCTCTGGGGCCAACGTCCTGACTTTC. This gives the protein CATSRDPGDFSGANVLTF.

This clonotype was detected a few times. The V and J genes are TRBV29-1 and TRBJ2-5; no firm D call. The CDR3 extends over 15 amino acids. Trimming shortened V by 1 base and J by 1 base, and 13 bases separated the two germline ends. The V gene's germline CDR1 is SQVTM and CDR2 ANQGSEA. The CDR3: CSVEVDGWRQETQYF. CDR3 DNA: TGCAGCGTTGAAGTTGATGGGTGGCGCCAAGAGACCCAGTACTTC. Using reference TRBV29-1 and TRBJ2-5 for the parts outside the CDR3, the full variable domain is SAVISQKPSRDICQRGTSLTIQCQVDSQVTMMFWYRQQPGQSLTLIATANQGSEATYESGFVIDKFPISRPNLTFSTLTVSNMSPEDSSIYLCSVEVDGWRQETQYFGPGTRLLVL.

J is TRBJ2-1 and V is TRBV5-1; 10 nucleotides agree with TRBD2. The CDR3 totals 16 residues. V lost 4 bases, J lost 6 bases, and 10 bases stayed unmatched. In germline, CDR1 is SGHRS, CDR2 YFSETQ. The CDR3 DNA sequence: TGCGCCAGCAGCCTGGATCCCGGGACTAGCGCCAATGAGCAGTTCTTC. Its translation: CASSLDPGTSANEQFF. Combining the CDR3 with reference TRBV5-1 and TRBJ2-1 gives the whole variable domain KAGVTQTPRYLIKTRGQQVTLSCSPISGHRSVSWYQQTPGQGLQFLFEYFSETQRNKGNFPGRFSGRQFSNSRSEMNVSTLELGDSALYLCASSLDPGTSANEQFFGPGTRLTVL.

The rearrangement links TRBV7-9 to TRBJ2-7; D possibly corresponds to TRBD2 (7 bases). This CDR3 is 15 amino acids long. Per the germline V gene, CDR1 is SEHNR and CDR2 is FQNEAQ (reference sequence). V lost 5 bases and J 0 bases, leaving 14 bases between the germline ends. For the CDR3, the DNA is TGTGCCAGCAGCCGGGGGGACAAATCCTCCTACGAGCAGTACTTC. Encoded protein: CASSRGDKSSYEQYF.

The chain recombines TRBV12-3 or TRBV12-4 with TRBJ2-3, with 9 positions matching TRBD2. The trim removed 8 bases at V and 3 bases at J, leaving 3 bases unmatched. This CDR3 is 13 amino acids long. This CDR3 is CASGSGGTDTQYF. CDR3 sequence (DNA): TGTGCCAGCGGTAGCGGGGGTACAGATACGCAGTATTTT.

The CDR3 DNA reads TGTGCCAGCAGCCATCGGCGGGAGAACACCGGGGAGCTGTTTTTT. It is translated as CASSHRRENTGELFF. V usage is TRBV7-2 and J usage is TRBJ2-2, with D perhaps matching TRBD2 (6 bases). With 5 bases removed from V and 1 base from J, the gap between germline ends came to 11 bases. The CDR3 runs 15 residues. Looked up from germline, CDR1 is SGHTA and CDR2 is FQGNSA.

The V call is TRBV20-1, the J call TRBJ2-3; no firm D call. V gave up 6 bases and J gave up 3 bases, with 10 bases separating them. Germline CDR1 is DFQATT and CDR2 is SNEGSKA (reference sequence). This CDR3 region has 12 residues. This chain's CDR3 is CSARLGTDTQYF. The CDR3 nucleotides read TGCAGTGCCCGGCTAGGGACAGATACGCAGTATTTT.

The chain joins TRBV29-1 to TRBJ1-1; 7 bases align to TRBD1. Looked up from germline, CDR1 is SQVTM and CDR2 is ANQGSEA. The ends lost 5 bases at V and 3 bases at J; junction bases unmatched: 9. The CDR3 loop spans 14 amino acids. The CDR3 loop is CSVRGRGGDTEAFF. CDR3 bases: TGCAGCGTTCGAGGTAGAGGGGGCGACACTGAAGCTTTCTTT.

The sample holds one count of this clonotype. The V call is TRBV12-3 or TRBV12-4, the J call TRBJ2-3; possibly TRBD2 for D (7 bases). CDR3 length equals 17 residues. V was pared by 2 bases and J by 2 bases, with 17 bases between. CDR3 nucleotide sequence: TGTGCCAGCAGTTTATCCGTCGGGGGGCAAAACACAGATACGCAGTATTTT. It is translated as CASSLSVGGQNTDTQYF.

The chain has TRBV20-1 and TRBJ2-5; no clear D gene. CDR1 is DFQATT, CDR2 SNEGSKA, per germline (reference sequence). The CDR3 is made up of 11 amino acids. The V gene lost 3 bases and the J gene lost 11 bases, with 13 bases spanning the gap. The CDR3 spells CSASLRAEQYF. The CDR3 DNA sequence: TGCAGTGCTAGTCTCCGGGCAGAGCAGTACTTC.

The V call is TRBV20-1, the J call TRBJ2-1; 9 bases match TRBD2. Germline lookup yields CDR1 DFQATT and CDR2 SNEGSKA (reference sequence). V was clipped by 2 bases and J by 3 bases; unmatched bases: 11. The CDR3 extends over 17 amino acids. The CDR3 spells CSARLPQGSGSYNEQFF. CDR3 in DNA: TGCAGTGCTAGATTACCCCAGGGTAGCGGGAGCTACAATGAGCAGTTCTTC.

The chain carries TRBV7-2 and TRBJ2-5, with 7 nucleotides matching TRBD1. Germline trimming cut 3 bases from V and 5 bases from J; bases unmatched to any gene: 6. The CDR3 has 14 residues. Germline V gives CDR1 SGHTA, CDR2 FQGNSA. For the CDR3, the DNA is TGTGCCAGCAGCTTGAGACAGGGTACCGAGACCCAGTACTTC. Residues: CASSLRQGTETQYF.

The chain joins TRBV6-2 or TRBV6-3 to TRBJ1-1, with D perhaps TRBD1 (5 bases). CDR3 length equals 13 residues. Deletions cut 5 bases from V and 5 bases from J, with 12 bases between. CDR1 MNHEY and CDR2 SVGEGT come from the germline V gene. The CDR3 DNA reads TGTGCCAGCAGTCCGTTGGGACTAACTGAAGCTTTCTTT. Encoded protein: CASSPLGLTEAFF.

V is TRBV7-8 and J is TRBJ2-2; no clear D gene. The V and J ends lost 1 base and 4 bases respectively, with 7 bases between them. Germline V gene lookup returns CDR1 SGHVS and CDR2 FQNEAQ. The CDR3 has 14 residues. CDR3 sequence reads: CASSLEVRTGELFF. CDR3 coding DNA: TGTGCCAGCAGCTTAGAAGTGCGCACCGGGGAGCTGTTTTTT. Full variable domain (outside the CDR3, taken from reference TRBV7-8 and TRBJ2-2): GAGVSQSPRYKVAKRGQDVALRCDPISGHVSLFWYQQALGQGPEFLTYFQNEAQLDKSGLPSDRFFAERPEGSVSTLKIQRTQQEDSAVYLCASSLEVRTGELFFGEGSRLTVL.

This chain links TRBV4-3 with TRBJ1-1, with D perhaps TRBD1 (6 bases). Trimming stripped 1 base from V and 4 bases from J, with 10 bases between. The CDR3 is made up of 14 amino acids. CDR1 LGHNA and CDR2 YSLEER come from the germline V gene. In DNA, the CDR3 is TGCGCCAGCAGCCAAGTTGGGGGCTTCACTGAAGCTTTCTTT. Protein sequence: CASSQVGGFTEAFF.